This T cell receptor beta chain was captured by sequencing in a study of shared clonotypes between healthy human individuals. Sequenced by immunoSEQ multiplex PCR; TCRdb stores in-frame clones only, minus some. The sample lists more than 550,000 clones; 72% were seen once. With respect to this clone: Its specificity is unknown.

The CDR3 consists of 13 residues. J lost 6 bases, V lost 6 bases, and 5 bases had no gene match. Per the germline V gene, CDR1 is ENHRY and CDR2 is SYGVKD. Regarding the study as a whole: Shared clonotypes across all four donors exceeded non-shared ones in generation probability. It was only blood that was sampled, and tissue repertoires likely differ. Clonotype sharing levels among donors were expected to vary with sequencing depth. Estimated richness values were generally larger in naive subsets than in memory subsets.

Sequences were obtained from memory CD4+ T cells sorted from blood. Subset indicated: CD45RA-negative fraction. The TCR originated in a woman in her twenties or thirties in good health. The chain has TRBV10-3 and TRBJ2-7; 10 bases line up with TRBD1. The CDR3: CAISVRDRGEQYF. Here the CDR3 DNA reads TGTGCCATCAGCGTTAGGGACAGGGGCGAGCAGTACTTC.